Sequencing of this TCR beta chain was carried out in a study of brain metastases from non-small cell lung cancer. This CDR3 has 15 amino acids. V gave up 2 bases and J gave up 6 bases, with 16 bases separating them. Looked up from germline, CDR1 is SGHTS and CDR2 is YDEGEE. Assay: immunoSEQ multiplex PCR; the TCRdb copy retains only in-frame clones and omits some. The sample yields around 2,900 clones, 70% to 85% seen once. The TCR comes from a donor at least 40 years old with non-small cell lung cancer. The chain has TRBV5-8 and TRBJ2-3, with a tentative D call TRBD2 (6 bases). Sequencing was carried out using primary lung tumor tissue. CDR3: CASSLEGRERDTQYF. CDR3 sequence (DNA): TGTGCCAGCAGCTTAGAAGGCCGGGAGAGGGATACGCAGTATTTT.